This T cell receptor (beta chain) was captured by sequencing in a study of vaccination and CD4 T cells after COVID-19. Looking at the study overall: In the control cultures, a CEFX pool, an HIV-1 Nef pool, or no peptide was supplied.

Between the trimmed V and J ends, which lost 3 bases and 5 bases, there was a span of 14 bases. From germline, CDR1 is ENHRY and CDR2 SYGVKD. The CDR3 covers 14 residues. Treatment reported: 10-day PBMC culture with coronavirus spike peptide pools or control peptides (ViraFEST assay). Unexposed donor CD4+ T cells predated the COVID-19 pandemic, collected 2011-2018. This clonotype turned up a few times. Its specificity is not known. Study outcomes and limitations: Relatively few convalescent patients and no early post-infection timepoints were analyzed.

Sequencing of cultured CD4+ T cell DNA used the Oncomine TCR Beta short-read assay. TCRdb reanalysed the PCR reads using MiXCR and keeps one entry per CDR3 protein. The sample contains over 7,000 distinct CDR3 sequences, approximately 53% of which appear only once. The sample comprised CD4+ T cells from blood, cultured in vitro. The sequence derives from a human donor in good health. The chain recombines TRBV10-3 with TRBJ2-7, with a tentative D call TRBD1 (6 bases). Here the CDR3 DNA reads TGTGCCATCAGTGAAGTTGGGGGCATCGACGAGCAGTACTTC. Translated: CAISEVGGIDEQYF.